This TCR beta chain was identified during a study of blood T cell repertoires in COVID-19. Source study methods: Reference gene primer amplification in the assay estimated nucleated cell counts. Generated by immunoSEQ multiplex PCR, the TCRdb table keeps only in-frame clones and is missing some. From that table come the V and J calls and clone size; the DNA was used to work out D and trimming. The table has about 140,000 clones, about 86% seen once. The CDR3 is made up of 13 amino acids. V shed 7 bases, J shed 3 bases, and the junction held 6 bases outside the gene matches. Germline V CDR1 and CDR2: SNHLY, FYNNEI.

This chain joins TRBV2 and TRBJ2-7; 7 bases align to TRBD1. Source material: peripheral blood. The receptor was isolated from a human donor in a cohort sampled during active COVID-19. CDR3 sequence (DNA): TGTGCCAGCACCCCCGGGACAGTCTACGAGCAGTACTTC. Residues: CASTPGTVYEQYF. The entire variable domain, with the rest obtained from reference TRBV2 and TRBJ2-7, is as follows: EPEVTQTPSHQVTQMGQEVILRCVPISNHLYFYWYRQILGQKVEFLVSFYNNEISEKSEIFDDQFSVERPDGSNFTLKIRSTKLEDSAMYFCASTPGTVYEQYFGPGTRLTVT.